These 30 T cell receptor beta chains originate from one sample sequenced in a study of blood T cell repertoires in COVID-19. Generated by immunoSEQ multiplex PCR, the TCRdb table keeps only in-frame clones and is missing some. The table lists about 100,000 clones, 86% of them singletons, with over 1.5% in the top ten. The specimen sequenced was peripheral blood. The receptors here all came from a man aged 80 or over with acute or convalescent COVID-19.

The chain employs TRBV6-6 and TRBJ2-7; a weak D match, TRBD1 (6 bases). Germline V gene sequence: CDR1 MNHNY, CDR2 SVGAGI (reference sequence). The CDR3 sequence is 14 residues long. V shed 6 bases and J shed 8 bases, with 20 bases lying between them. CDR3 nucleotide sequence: TGTGCCAGCAGGGCTCTGGCACAGGGCCAGCAGCAGTACTTC. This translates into CASRALAQGQQQYF.

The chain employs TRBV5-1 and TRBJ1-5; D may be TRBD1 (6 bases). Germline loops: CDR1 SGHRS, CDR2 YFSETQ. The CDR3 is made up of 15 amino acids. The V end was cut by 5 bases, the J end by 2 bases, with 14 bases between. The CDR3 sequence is CASSRGGQGNQPQHF. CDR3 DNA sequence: TGCGCCAGCAGTAGAGGGGGACAAGGCAATCAGCCCCAGCATTTT.

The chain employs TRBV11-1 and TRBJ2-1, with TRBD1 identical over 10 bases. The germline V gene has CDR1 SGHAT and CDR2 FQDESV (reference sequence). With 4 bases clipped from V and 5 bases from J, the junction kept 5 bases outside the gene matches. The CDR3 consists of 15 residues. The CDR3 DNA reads TGTGCCAGCAGCTCCGCCGGGACAGGGGACAATGAGCAGTTCTTC. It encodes CASSSAGTGDNEQFF.

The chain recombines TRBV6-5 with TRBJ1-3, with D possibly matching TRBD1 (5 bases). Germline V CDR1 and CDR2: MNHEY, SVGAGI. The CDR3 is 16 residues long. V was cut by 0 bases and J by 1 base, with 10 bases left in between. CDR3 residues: CASSYSQGVSGNTIYF. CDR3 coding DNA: TGTGCCAGCAGTTACTCCCAAGGGGTATCTGGAAACACCATATATTTT.

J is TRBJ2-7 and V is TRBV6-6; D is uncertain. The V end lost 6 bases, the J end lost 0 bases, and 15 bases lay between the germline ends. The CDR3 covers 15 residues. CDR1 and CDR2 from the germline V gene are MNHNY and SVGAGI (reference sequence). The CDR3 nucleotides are TGTGCCAGCAGCTCCATTGGCCCCAGCTCCTACGAGCAGTACTTC. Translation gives CASSSIGPSSYEQYF.

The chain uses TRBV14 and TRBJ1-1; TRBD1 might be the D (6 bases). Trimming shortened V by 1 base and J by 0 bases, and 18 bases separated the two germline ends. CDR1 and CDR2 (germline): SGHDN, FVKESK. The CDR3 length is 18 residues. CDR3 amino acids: CASSQGIQGRDMNTEAFF. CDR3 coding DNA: TGTGCCAGCAGCCAAGGTATCCAGGGGAGGGACATGAACACTGAAGCTTTCTTT.

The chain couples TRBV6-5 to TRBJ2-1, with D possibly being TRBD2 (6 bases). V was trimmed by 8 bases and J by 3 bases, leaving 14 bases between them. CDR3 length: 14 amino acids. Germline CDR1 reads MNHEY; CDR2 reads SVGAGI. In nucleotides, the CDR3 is TGTGCCAGCTGGGACCCGGAGGGCTACAATGAGCAGTTCTTC. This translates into CASWDPEGYNEQFF.

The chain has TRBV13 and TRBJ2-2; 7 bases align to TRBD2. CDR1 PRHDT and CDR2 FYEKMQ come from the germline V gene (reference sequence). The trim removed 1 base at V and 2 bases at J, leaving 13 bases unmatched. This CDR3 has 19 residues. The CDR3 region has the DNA TGTGCCAGCAGCTTAGTTGGGCTTCGCGGGAGTCCCAACACCGGGGAGCTGTTTTTT. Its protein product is CASSLVGLRGSPNTGELFF.

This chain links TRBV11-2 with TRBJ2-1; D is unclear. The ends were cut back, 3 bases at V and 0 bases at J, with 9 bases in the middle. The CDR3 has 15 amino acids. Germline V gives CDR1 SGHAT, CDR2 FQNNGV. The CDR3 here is CASSFTTSSYNEQFF. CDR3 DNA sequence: TGTGCCAGCAGCTTCACTACCTCCTCCTACAATGAGCAGTTCTTC.

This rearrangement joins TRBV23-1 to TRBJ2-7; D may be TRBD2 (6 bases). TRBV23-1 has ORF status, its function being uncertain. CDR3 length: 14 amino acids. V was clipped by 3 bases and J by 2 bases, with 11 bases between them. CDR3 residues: CASSHSGLPYEQYF. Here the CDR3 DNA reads TGCGCCAGCAGTCACTCGGGACTTCCCTACGAGCAGTACTTC.

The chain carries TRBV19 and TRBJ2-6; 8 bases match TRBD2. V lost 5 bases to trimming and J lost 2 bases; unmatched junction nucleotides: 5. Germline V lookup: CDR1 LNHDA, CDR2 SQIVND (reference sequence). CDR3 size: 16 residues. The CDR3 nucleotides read TGTGCCAGTAGTTCGGGAGGGGAGCCTGGGGCCAACGTCCTGACTTTC. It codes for CASSSGGEPGANVLTF.

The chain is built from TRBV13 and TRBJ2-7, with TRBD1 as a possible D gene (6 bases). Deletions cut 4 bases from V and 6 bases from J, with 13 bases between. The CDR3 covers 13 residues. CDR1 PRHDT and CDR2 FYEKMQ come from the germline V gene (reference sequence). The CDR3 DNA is TGTGCCAGCAGCTGGGGGTTGGGGGCCGAGCAGTACTTC. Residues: CASSWGLGAEQYF.

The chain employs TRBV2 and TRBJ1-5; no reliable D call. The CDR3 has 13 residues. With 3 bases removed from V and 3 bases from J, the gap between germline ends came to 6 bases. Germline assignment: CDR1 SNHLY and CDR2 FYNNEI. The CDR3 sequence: CASSDDFNQPQHF. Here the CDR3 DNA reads TGTGCCAGCAGTGACGACTTCAATCAGCCCCAGCATTTT.

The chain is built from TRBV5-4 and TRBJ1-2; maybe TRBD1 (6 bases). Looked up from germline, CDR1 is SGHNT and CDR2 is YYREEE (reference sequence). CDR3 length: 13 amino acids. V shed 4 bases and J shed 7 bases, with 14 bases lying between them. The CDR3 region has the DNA TGTGCCAGCAGCCCGTGGGGGCTATCTGGCTACACCTTC. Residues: CASSPWGLSGYTF.

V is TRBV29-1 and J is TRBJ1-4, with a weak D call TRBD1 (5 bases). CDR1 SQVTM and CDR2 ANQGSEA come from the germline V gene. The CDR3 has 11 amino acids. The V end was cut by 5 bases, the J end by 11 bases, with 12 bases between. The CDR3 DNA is TGCAGCGTTTGGACCGGGGGGAAACTGTTTTTT. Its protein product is CSVWTGGKLFF. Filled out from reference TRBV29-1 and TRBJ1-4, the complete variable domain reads SAVISQKPSRDICQRGTSLTIQCQVDSQVTMMFWYRQQPGQSLTLIATANQGSEATYESGFVIDKFPISRPNLTFSTLTVSNMSPEDSSIYLCSVWTGGKLFFGSGTQLSVL.

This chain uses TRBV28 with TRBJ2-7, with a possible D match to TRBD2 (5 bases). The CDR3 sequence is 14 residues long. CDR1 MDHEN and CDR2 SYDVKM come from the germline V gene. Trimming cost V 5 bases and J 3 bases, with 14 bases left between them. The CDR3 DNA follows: TGTGCCAGCAGTCCCAGCGGAGAAGACTACGAGCAGTACTTC. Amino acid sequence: CASSPSGEDYEQYF.

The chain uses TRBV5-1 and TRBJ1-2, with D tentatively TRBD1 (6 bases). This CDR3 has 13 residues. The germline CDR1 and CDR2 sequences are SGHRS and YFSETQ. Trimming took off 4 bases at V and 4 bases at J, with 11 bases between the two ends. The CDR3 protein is CASSRDRSYGYTF. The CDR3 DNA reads TGCGCCAGCAGCAGAGACAGGAGCTATGGCTACACCTTC.

CDR3 protein: CASSPQGQRGYTF. In nucleotides, the CDR3 is TGTGCCAGCAGTCCGCAGGGACAGCGTGGCTACACCTTC. The chain couples TRBV6-6 to TRBJ1-2; 7 positions match TRBD1. With V trimmed by 5 bases and J by 7 bases, 7 bases remained unmatched. The CDR3 is 13 residues long. The germline gives CDR1 MNHNY, CDR2 SVGAGI (reference sequence).

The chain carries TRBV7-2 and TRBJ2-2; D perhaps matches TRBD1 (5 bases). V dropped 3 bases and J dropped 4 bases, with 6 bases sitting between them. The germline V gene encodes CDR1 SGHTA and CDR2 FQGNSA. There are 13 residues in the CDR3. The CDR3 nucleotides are TGTGCCAGCAGCTTCCAGGGCACCGGGGAGCTGTTTTTT. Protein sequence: CASSFQGTGELFF.

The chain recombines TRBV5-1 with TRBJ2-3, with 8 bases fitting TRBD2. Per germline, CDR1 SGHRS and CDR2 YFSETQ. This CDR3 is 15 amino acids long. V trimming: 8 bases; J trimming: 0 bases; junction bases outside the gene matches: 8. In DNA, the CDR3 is TGCGCCAGTAGGCTGAAGCGGGAGAGCACAGATACGCAGTATTTT. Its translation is CASRLKRESTDTQYF.

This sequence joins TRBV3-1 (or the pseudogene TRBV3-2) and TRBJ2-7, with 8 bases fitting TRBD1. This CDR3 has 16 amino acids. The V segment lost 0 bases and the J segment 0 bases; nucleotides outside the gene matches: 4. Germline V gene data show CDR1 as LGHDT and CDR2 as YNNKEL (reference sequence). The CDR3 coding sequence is TGTGCCAGCAGCCAAGATTCTACAGGGGGCTCCTACGAGCAGTACTTC. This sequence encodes CASSQDSTGGSYEQYF.

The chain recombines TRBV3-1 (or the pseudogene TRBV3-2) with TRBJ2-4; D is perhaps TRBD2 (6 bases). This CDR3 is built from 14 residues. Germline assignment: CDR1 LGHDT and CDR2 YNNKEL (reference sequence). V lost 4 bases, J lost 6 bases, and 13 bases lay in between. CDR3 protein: CASSPRGDGNIQYF. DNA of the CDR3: TGTGCCAGCAGCCCTCGCGGGGATGGAAACATTCAGTACTTC.

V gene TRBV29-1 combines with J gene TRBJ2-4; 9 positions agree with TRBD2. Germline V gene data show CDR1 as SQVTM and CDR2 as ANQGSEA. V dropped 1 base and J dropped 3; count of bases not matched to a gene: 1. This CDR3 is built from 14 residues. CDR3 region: CSVEGRGGKNIQYF. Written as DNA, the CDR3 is TGCAGCGTTGAAGGGCGGGGGGGCAAAAACATTCAGTACTTC.

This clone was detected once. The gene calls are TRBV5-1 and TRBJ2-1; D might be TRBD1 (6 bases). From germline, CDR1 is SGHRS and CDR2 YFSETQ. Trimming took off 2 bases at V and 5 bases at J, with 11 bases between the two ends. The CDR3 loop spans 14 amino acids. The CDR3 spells CASSFGQPHNEQFF. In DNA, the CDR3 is TGCGCCAGCAGCTTCGGACAGCCCCACAATGAGCAGTTCTTC.

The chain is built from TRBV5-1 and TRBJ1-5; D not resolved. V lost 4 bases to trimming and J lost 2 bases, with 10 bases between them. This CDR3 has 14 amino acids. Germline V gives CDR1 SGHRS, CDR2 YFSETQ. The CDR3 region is CASSRGEGNQPQHF. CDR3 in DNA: TGCGCCAGCAGCCGCGGGGAGGGCAATCAGCCCCAGCATTTT.

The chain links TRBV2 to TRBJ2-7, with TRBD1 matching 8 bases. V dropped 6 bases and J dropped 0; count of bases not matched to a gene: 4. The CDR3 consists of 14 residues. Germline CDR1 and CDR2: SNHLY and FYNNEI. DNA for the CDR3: TGTGCCAGCAGGGGGACAGGCGGCTCCTACGAGCAGTACTTC. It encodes CASRGTGGSYEQYF.

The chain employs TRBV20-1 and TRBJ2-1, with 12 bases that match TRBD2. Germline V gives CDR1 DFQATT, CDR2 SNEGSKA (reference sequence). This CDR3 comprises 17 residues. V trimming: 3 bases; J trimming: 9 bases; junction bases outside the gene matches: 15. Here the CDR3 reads CSASLLAGGPGGAEQFF. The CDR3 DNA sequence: TGCAGTGCTAGTCTCCTAGCGGGAGGGCCTGGAGGAGCTGAGCAGTTCTTC.

Here the CDR3 reads CASSTRLATQETQYF. Here the CDR3 DNA reads TGTGCCAGCAGCACCCGACTAGCTACTCAAGAGACCCAGTACTTC. This chain connects TRBV7-6 to TRBJ2-5, with TRBD2 matching 7 bases. The V segment lost 5 bases and the J segment 2 bases; nucleotides outside the gene matches: 8. There are 15 residues in the CDR3. The germline V gene encodes CDR1 SGHVS and CDR2 FNYEAQ.

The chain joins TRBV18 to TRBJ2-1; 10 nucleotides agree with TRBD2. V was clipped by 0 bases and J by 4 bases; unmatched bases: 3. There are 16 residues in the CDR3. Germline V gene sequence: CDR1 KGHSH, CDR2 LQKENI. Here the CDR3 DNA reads TGTGCCAGCTCACCACCCGGACTAGCGGAATACAATGAGCAGTTCTTC. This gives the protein CASSPPGLAEYNEQFF.

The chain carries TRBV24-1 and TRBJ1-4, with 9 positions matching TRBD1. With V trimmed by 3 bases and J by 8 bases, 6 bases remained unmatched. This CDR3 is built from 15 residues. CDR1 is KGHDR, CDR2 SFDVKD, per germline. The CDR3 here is CATSDPDRGGEKLFF. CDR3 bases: TGTGCCACCAGTGATCCAGACAGGGGGGGAGAAAAACTGTTTTTT.